This TCR beta chain stems from a study of T cell clonotyping in hematopoietic cell transplantation. The assay was immunoSEQ multiplex PCR, and TCRdb's table has in-frame clones only and misses some. Of over 8,000 clones in the sample, roughly 79% were seen once. The source material was peripheral blood mononuclear cells, sampled 180 days after allogeneic stem cell transplant. This TCR derives from a female patient aged 50-59 years who had an allogeneic stem cell transplant from an unrelated donor, so the T cells may come from the graft donor. Some clones in this sample may be carry-over from other donors' samples.

CDR3 residues: CSAQVGAGYTF. The CDR3, as DNA: TGCAGTGCCCAGGTTGGAGCGGGCTACACCTTC. V and J are TRBV20-1 and TRBJ1-2, with D unclear. V shed 6 bases and J shed 8 bases, with 13 bases lying between them. The CDR3 contains 11 residues. Germline lookup yields CDR1 DFQATT and CDR2 SNEGSKA (reference sequence).